The 25 T cell receptor beta chains presented below share a single source sample, sequenced in a study of blood T cell repertoires in COVID-19. This table comes from immunoSEQ multiplex PCR, and its TCRdb copy is limited to in-frame clones, with some not included. This sample has around 63,000 clones, with about 89% found just once. The sequencing sample was made of peripheral blood. The receptor source for this set is a man in his 60s with acute or convalescent COVID-19.

V and J are TRBV5-6 and TRBJ1-1; no definite D call. Trimming left V 0 bases short and J 2 bases short, with 5 bases between. CDR3 length: 13 amino acids. Looked up from germline, CDR1 is SGHDT and CDR2 is YYEEEE. The CDR3 nucleotides are TGTGCCAGCAGCTTGGGAGTTAACACTGAAGCTTTCTTT. This codes for CASSLGVNTEAFF. The full variable domain, in which reference TRBV5-6 and TRBJ1-1 provide the parts outside the CDR3, is DAGVTQSPTHLIKTRGQQVTLRCSPKSGHDTVSWYQQALGQGPQFIFQYYEEEERQRGNFPDRFSGHQFPNYSSELNVNALLLGDSALYLCASSLGVNTEAFFGQGTRLTVV.

The rearrangement uses TRBV18 and TRBJ1-1, with 10 bases lining up with TRBD1. There are 14 residues in the CDR3. Germline-derived CDR1 and CDR2 are KGHSH and LQKENI. V lost 0 bases and J lost 5; bases outside the gene matches: 0. This CDR3 reads CASSPPGQGTEAFF. In DNA form, the CDR3 reads TGTGCCAGCTCACCACCGGGACAGGGGACTGAAGCTTTCTTT.

This clone has just a few counts. The chain recombines TRBV9 with TRBJ1-1; no firm D call. V lost 0 bases and J lost 0, with 15 bases in between. The germline CDR1 and CDR2 sequences are SGDLS and YYNGEE. The CDR3 consists of 17 residues. The CDR3 loop reads CASSVAGPSGMNTEAFF. The CDR3 DNA reads as TGTGCCAGCAGCGTAGCGGGCCCATCGGGGATGAACACTGAAGCTTTCTTT.

The V gene is TRBV19, the J gene TRBJ1-2; 7 nucleotides match TRBD1. V shed 6 bases, J shed 3 bases, and the junction held 10 bases outside the gene matches. Germline V gene sequence: CDR1 LNHDA, CDR2 SQIVND (reference sequence). The CDR3 spans 15 residues. The CDR3 region has the DNA TGTGCCAGTAGCGCGGGAGGGGGCGACGACTATGGCTACACCTTC. This codes for CASSAGGGDDYGYTF.

The chain employs TRBV30 and TRBJ1-1; 8 bases are a match to TRBD1. CDR1 and CDR2 (germline): GTSNPN, SVGIG (reference sequence). Trimming at V came to 4 bases and at J to 7 bases, leaving 8 bases not matched to a gene. The CDR3 runs to 13 residues. CDR3 coding DNA: TGTGCCTGGACCGGGACAGGAAGAAGTGAAGCTTTCTTT. It translates to CAWTGTGRSEAFF.

This clone was seen a few times. The genes are TRBV28 and TRBJ1-4, with D hard to call. Germline values: CDR1 MDHEN, CDR2 SYDVKM. CDR3 length: 14 amino acids. V was clipped by 6 bases and J by 1 base, with 9 bases between them. The CDR3 is CASRAGRTNEKLFF. DNA for the CDR3: TGTGCCAGCAGGGCCGGGAGAACTAATGAAAAACTGTTTTTT.

The J gene is TRBJ1-1, the V gene TRBV19; TRBD1 is a possible D gene (6 bases). The CDR3 covers 15 residues. V was pared by 3 bases and J by 0 bases, with 11 bases between. Germline CDR1 and CDR2: LNHDA and SQIVND (reference sequence). The DNA of the CDR3 is TGTGCCAGTAGTATTCTCGGACAGATGAACACTGAAGCTTTCTTT. This encodes CASSILGQMNTEAFF.

J is TRBJ1-1 and V is TRBV27, with 9 bases fitting TRBD1. CDR1 and CDR2 (germline): MNHEY, SMNVEV (reference sequence). The length of the CDR3 is 14 residues. After removal of 7 bases from V and 5 bases from J, the junction contained 8 bases not matched to a gene. The CDR3 here is CASTSRDRETEAFF. CDR3 nucleotide sequence: TGTGCCAGCACCTCCCGGGACAGGGAAACTGAAGCTTTCTTT.

The genes are TRBV4-2 and TRBJ1-5; D possibly corresponds to TRBD1 (5 bases). V lost 1 base, J lost 7 bases, and 14 bases lay in between. Germline CDR1 LGHNA, CDR2 YNFKEQ. CDR3 length: 15 amino acids. The CDR3 spells CASSQAGGRDQPQHF. DNA of the CDR3: TGTGCCAGCAGCCAAGCGGGAGGCAGGGACCAGCCCCAGCATTTT.

The chain is built from TRBV24-1 and TRBJ2-2, with 15 bases that match TRBD2. CDR1 is KGHDR and CDR2 is SFDVKD in the germline V gene. The CDR3 covers 19 residues. J lost 1 base, V lost 4 bases, and 6 bases had no gene match. CDR3 in DNA: TGTGCCACCAGTGAACCCCCGGGACTAGCGGGGGGGAACACCGGGGAGCTGTTTTTT. It is translated as CATSEPPGLAGGNTGELFF.

V usage is TRBV7-8 and J usage is TRBJ2-1; 7 bases match TRBD2. The germline gives CDR1 SGHVS, CDR2 FQNEAQ. V lost 5 bases, J lost 4 bases, and 8 bases stayed unmatched. This CDR3 is built from 15 residues. The CDR3 sequence: CASSPVGGGYNEQFF. For the CDR3, the DNA is TGTGCCAGCAGCCCTGTGGGGGGGGGATACAATGAGCAGTTCTTC.

The chain combines TRBV6-5 with TRBJ2-7, with TRBD1 as a possible D gene (5 bases). V was cut by 2 bases and J by 4 bases, with 12 bases left in between. This CDR3 comprises 14 residues. Germline V gene sequence: CDR1 MNHEY, CDR2 SVGAGI. The CDR3 coding sequence is TGTGCCAGCAGTTACCGGGCAGGGAAGTACGAGCAGTACTTC. Protein product: CASSYRAGKYEQYF.

V gene TRBV6-5 combines with J gene TRBJ1-1, with TRBD1 matching 7 bases. Germline V CDR1 and CDR2: MNHEY, SVGAGI. Germline trimming cut 5 bases from V and 2 bases from J; bases unmatched to any gene: 8. The CDR3 extends over 15 amino acids. As DNA, the CDR3 is TGTGCCAGCAGTCCCCCGGGACAGCCAAACACTGAAGCTTTCTTT. Translation gives CASSPPGQPNTEAFF.

J is TRBJ1-3 and V is TRBV7-2, with 9 bases lining up with TRBD1. The CDR3 is 16 amino acids. Germline V gene data show CDR1 as SGHTA and CDR2 as FQGNSA. J gave up 4 bases and V 5 bases, and 9 bases lay outside the gene matches. CDR3 sequence: CASSVTGGTGGNTIYF. CDR3 nucleotide sequence: TGTGCCAGCAGCGTGACAGGGGGGACGGGAGGAAACACCATATATTTT.

V usage is TRBV6-2 or TRBV6-3 and J usage is TRBJ1-1; D might be TRBD1 (5 bases). Germline assignment: CDR1 MNHEY and CDR2 SVGEGT. The CDR3 contains 13 residues. The V end lost 2 bases, the J end lost 3 bases, and 7 bases lay between the germline ends. CDR3 nucleotides: TGTGCCAGCAGTTACACAGGAGACACTGAAGCTTTCTTT. Translating it yields CASSYTGDTEAFF.

The count of this clone is one. The genes are TRBV6-5 and TRBJ1-2; TRBD1 might be the D (6 bases). CDR3 length equals 13 residues. Trimming shortened V by 6 bases and J by 5 bases, and 13 bases separated the two germline ends. Germline assignment: CDR1 MNHEY and CDR2 SVGAGI. The CDR3 spells CASRGQTDYGYTF. CDR3 DNA: TGTGCCAGCAGAGGACAGACAGATTATGGCTACACCTTC.

This chain connects TRBV11-2 to TRBJ1-6, with a possible D match to TRBD1 (5 bases). V was pared by 5 bases and J by 12 bases, with 14 bases between. This CDR3 is built from 13 residues. In germline, CDR1 is SGHAT, CDR2 FQNNGV. CDR3 nucleotide sequence: TGTGCCAGCAGCGCGGGACCTTATGGACCCCTCCACTTT. Amino acids: CASSAGPYGPLHF.

CDR3 bases: TGTGCCAGCAGCAGCGGGCGAGGTGACACTGAAGCTTTCTTT. Translated, it gives CASSSGRGDTEAFF. The rearrangement joins TRBV6-6 to TRBJ1-1; D remains ambiguous. Germline V gene data show CDR1 as MNHNY and CDR2 as SVGAGI (reference sequence). Trimming took 6 bases from V and 3 from J, leaving 14 bases between them. The CDR3 length is 14 residues.

The V call is TRBV3-1 (or the pseudogene TRBV3-2), the J call TRBJ2-2; D possibly corresponds to TRBD2 (6 bases). CDR1 and CDR2 (germline): LGHDT, YNNKEL (reference sequence). The CDR3 has 18 residues. Trimming left V 0 bases short and J 2 bases short, with 16 bases between. CDR3 nucleotide sequence: TGTGCCAGCAGCCAAGATAGAGCCGGGGGAGTAAACACCGGGGAGCTGTTTTTT. This sequence encodes CASSQDRAGGVNTGELFF.

This chain joins TRBV6-5 and TRBJ2-3, with TRBD1 matching over 8 bases. Trimming took 7 bases from V and 4 from J; bases not matched to a gene: 7. CDR1 is MNHEY, CDR2 SVGAGI, per germline. This CDR3 is 14 amino acids long. CDR3 protein: CASKGRTGSDTQYF. CDR3 nucleotides: TGTGCCAGCAAGGGGAGGACAGGGTCAGATACGCAGTATTTT.

V usage is TRBV15 and J usage is TRBJ1-2, with D tentatively TRBD1 (5 bases). The CDR3 extends over 16 amino acids. V was clipped by 0 bases and J by 7 bases, with 18 bases between them. In germline, CDR1 is LNHNV, CDR2 YYDKDF (reference sequence). The CDR3 loop reads CATSRDLAPGSGGYTF. The CDR3 DNA sequence: TGTGCCACCAGCAGAGATCTTGCACCAGGGTCGGGTGGCTACACCTTC. The complete variable domain, with remaining parts taken from reference TRBV15 and TRBJ1-2, reads DAMVIQNPRYQVTQFGKPVTLSCSQTLNHNVMYWYQQKSSQAPKLLFHYYDKDFNNEADTPDNFQSRRPNTSFCFLDIRSPGLGDTAMYLCATSRDLAPGSGGYTFGSGTRLTVV.

V is TRBV5-1 and J is TRBJ2-5; the match to TRBD2 covers 11 bases. This CDR3 region has 15 residues. J was trimmed by 2 bases and V by 4 bases; bases with no gene match: 4. Germline loops: CDR1 SGHRS, CDR2 YFSETQ. The CDR3, as DNA: TGCGCCAGCAGCGTGGGACTAGCGGAGCAAGAGACCCAGTACTTC. Translation gives CASSVGLAEQETQYF.

CDR3 protein: CASSLDRDGNNYGYTF. The CDR3 DNA reads as TGTGCCAGCAGTCTGGACAGGGATGGGAACAACTATGGCTACACCTTC. The rearrangement links TRBV3-1 (or the pseudogene TRBV3-2) to TRBJ1-2; 8 bases are a match to TRBD1. V dropped 6 bases and J dropped 2; count of bases not matched to a gene: 11. Germline V CDR1 and CDR2: LGHDT, YNNKEL (reference sequence). The CDR3 has 16 amino acids.

This clone has a single count. The chain couples TRBV7-8 to TRBJ2-3; 10 bases map to TRBD2. The V segment lost 5 bases and the J segment 6 bases; nucleotides outside the gene matches: 8. The CDR3 is 15 residues long. From germline, CDR1 is SGHVS and CDR2 FQNEAQ. CDR3 region: CASSPTSGALDTQYF. CDR3 nucleotide sequence: TGTGCCAGCAGCCCAACTAGCGGGGCACTGGATACGCAGTATTTT. The full variable domain, completed using reference TRBV7-8 and TRBJ2-3, is GAGVSQSPRYKVAKRGQDVALRCDPISGHVSLFWYQQALGQGPEFLTYFQNEAQLDKSGLPSDRFFAERPEGSVSTLKIQRTQQEDSAVYLCASSPTSGALDTQYFGPGTRLTVL.

The chain combines TRBV6-5 with TRBJ1-6; 9 bases fit TRBD1. The J segment lost 4 bases and the V segment lost 4 bases, leaving 2 bases of the junction unmatched. CDR3 length equals 15 residues. CDR1 is MNHEY and CDR2 is SVGAGI in the germline V gene. CDR3 amino acids: CASSSGTGYNSPLHF. The CDR3 DNA reads as TGTGCCAGCAGTTCCGGGACAGGGTATAATTCACCCCTCCACTTT.